These T cell receptor beta chains were read from a single sample in a study of cytomegalovirus exposure and HLA in healthy donors. TCRdb's table, derived via immunoSEQ multiplex PCR, lists solely in-frame clones and lacks some. The repertoire consists of approximately 140,000 clones, with over 75% occurring once and the leading ten covering 0.51%. The sequencing input was PBMCs. All receptors derive from a woman aged 40 to 50 in good health and CMV-seronegative. The CDR3 runs from the conserved cysteine through the conserved F or W. A D gene is named only where the DNA matches it firmly. Size is stated for part of the rows, as once, few or many counts, or as a class when the clone is expanded.

TRBV27	TRBJ2-1	once	TRBD2	CASSLGTSGFYNEQFF	TGTGCCAGCAGTTTGGGGACTAGCGGGTTTTACAATGAGCAGTTCTTC
TRBV27	TRBJ2-2	.	.	CATRVAGTGELFF	TGTGCCACCCGGGTCGCGGGGACCGGGGAGCTGTTTTTT
TRBV19	TRBJ2-7	.	TRBD1	CASRLTQGAYEQYF	TGTGCCAGTAGACTAACACAGGGGGCCTACGAGCAGTACTTC
TRBV5-1	TRBJ2-2	.	TRBD2	CASSQGSGLNTGELFF	TGCGCCAGCAGCCAGGGTAGCGGGCTAAACACCGGGGAGCTGTTTTTT
TRBV23-1	TRBJ2-2	.	.	CASSQDSGTGELFF	TGCGCCAGCAGTCAAGACAGTGGGACCGGGGAGCTGTTTTTT
TRBV28	TRBJ2-2	.	TRBD1	CASISRGQSTGELFF	TGTGCCAGCATCAGTCGGGGACAGTCCACCGGGGAGCTGTTTTTT
TRBV29-1	TRBJ2-7	.	.	CSARGTYEQYF	TGCAGCGCCAGGGGGACTTACGAGCAGTACTTC
TRBV15	TRBJ2-7	.	.	CATRLSNAGEQYF	TGTGCCACCAGGCTGAGTAACGCTGGCGAGCAGTACTTC
TRBV4-1	TRBJ1-5	.	.	CASSQEGGGYQPQHF	TGCGCCAGCAGCCAAGAGGGGGGTGGTTATCAGCCCCAGCATTTT
TRBV7-9	TRBJ1-2	.	TRBD1	CASSGTSGQGAGGYTF	TGTGCCAGCAGCGGCACCTCGGGACAGGGGGCGGGAGGCTACACCTTC
TRBV30	TRBJ1-4	.	.	CAWSVSFNEKLFF	TGTGCCTGGAGTGTAAGCTTTAATGAAAAACTGTTTTTT
TRBV2	TRBJ2-1	.	TRBD2	CASSPLLAGTYNEQFF	TGTGCCAGCAGTCCCCTACTAGCGGGAACCTACAATGAGCAGTTCTTC
TRBV18	TRBJ1-3	.	.	CASSQSGGKAGNTIYF	TGTGCCAGCTCACAATCTGGAGGAAAGGCTGGAAACACCATATATTTT
TRBV9	TRBJ2-1	.	.	CASSVGGREANEQFF	TGTGCCAGCAGCGTAGGAGGTAGGGAGGCCAATGAGCAGTTCTTC
TRBV4-2	TRBJ1-6	.	TRBD1	CASRPGQGWDSPLHF	TGTGCCAGCAGACCCGGACAGGGCTGGGATTCACCCCTCCACTTT
TRBV11-3	TRBJ1-6	.	.	CASSLDRGNSPLHF	TGTGCCAGCAGCTTAGATCGTGGCAATTCACCCCTCCACTTT
TRBV19	TRBJ1-4	.	TRBD1	CASSIWGQVNGEKLFF	TGTGCCAGTAGTATTTGGGGACAGGTCAACGGGGAAAAACTGTTTTTT
TRBV7-2	TRBJ2-7	.	.	CASSLHRGSEQYF	TGTGCCAGCAGCTTACACCGAGGAAGCGAGCAGTACTTC
TRBV9	TRBJ2-3	.	.	CASSVGASGTDTQYF	TGTGCCAGCAGCGTAGGAGCCTCGGGCACAGATACGCAGTATTTT
TRBV13	TRBJ1-1	.	.	CASSSVRGGGTEAFF	TGTGCCAGCAGCTCCGTCCGGGGGGGAGGAACTGAAGCTTTCTTT
TRBV7-6	TRBJ1-1	.	.	CASSLGSGIGGNTEAFF	TGTGCCAGCAGCTTAGGGTCAGGGATCGGGGGGAACACTGAAGCTTTCTTT
TRBV21-1	TRBJ2-7	.	.	CASSKEPGQGFWWDEQYF	TGTGCCAGCAGCAAAGAACCAGGACAGGGGTTTTGGTGGGACGAGCAGTACTTC
TRBV30	TRBJ1-2	once	TRBD1	CAWSSGGGYLQGSNYGYTF	TGTGCCTGGAGTAGTGGAGGGGGCTACCTTCAGGGGTCTAACTATGGCTACACCTTC
TRBV6-1	TRBJ1-3	.	TRBD1	CASSGQGTENTIYF	TGTGCCAGCAGCGGACAGGGTACTGAAAACACCATATATTTT
TRBV10-3	TRBJ2-1	.	TRBD1	CAIRPNQGQGVDEQFF	TGTGCCATCAGGCCGAACCAGGGACAGGGGGTCGATGAGCAGTTCTTC
TRBV5-1	TRBJ2-7	.	.	CASSLGQSYEQYF	TGCGCCAGCAGCTTGGGACAGTCCTACGAGCAGTACTTC
TRBV7-7	TRBJ2-3	.	.	CASSPLGGDTQYF	TGTGCCAGCAGCCCACTCGGCGGAGATACGCAGTATTTT
TRBV7-9	TRBJ1-4	.	.	CASSPPGVREKLFF	TGTGCCAGCAGCCCCCCAGGGGTTCGGGAAAAACTGTTTTTT
TRBV28	TRBJ2-5	.	TRBD2	CASSRGVAGDETQYF	TGTGCCAGCAGCCGCGGGGTAGCGGGAGATGAGACCCAGTACTTC
TRBV5-1	TRBJ2-5	.	TRBD2	CASSPRPSGSGWGETQYF	TGCGCCAGCAGCCCTCGACCTAGCGGGAGCGGTTGGGGGGAGACCCAGTACTTC
TRBV5-8	TRBJ2-3	.	TRBD1	CASGLTGISDTQYF	TGTGCCAGCGGGTTGACAGGGATCTCAGATACGCAGTATTTT
TRBV6-5	TRBJ2-7	few	TRBD2	CASRSGRTYEQYF	TGTGCCAGCCGAAGCGGGAGAACCTACGAGCAGTACTTC
TRBV7-2	TRBJ2-2	.	.	CASSLSVDTGELFF	TGTGCCAGCAGCTTATCGGTGGACACCGGGGAGCTGTTTTTT
TRBV28	TRBJ2-7	few	.	CASSPNFPYEQYF	TGTGCCAGCAGTCCTAACTTTCCTTACGAGCAGTACTTC
TRBV5-4	TRBJ2-1	few	TRBD2	CASSLESGGLSEQFF	TGTGCCAGCAGCTTGGAGTCGGGAGGGCTATCTGAGCAGTTCTTC
TRBV7-3	TRBJ2-1	.	TRBD2	CASSPSGDRWGIEQFF	TGTGCCAGCAGCCCGAGCGGGGACCGTTGGGGGATTGAGCAGTTCTTC
TRBV5-4	TRBJ2-1	.	TRBD2	CASSSREGPHEQFF	TGTGCCAGCAGCTCGCGGGAGGGCCCCCATGAGCAGTTCTTC
TRBV15	TRBJ2-7	.	.	CATSRARNSPYEQYF	TGTGCCACCAGCAGAGCCAGGAACAGCCCCTACGAGCAGTACTTC
TRBV9	TRBJ2-1	.	TRBD2	CASSVRLAVSYNEQFF	TGTGCCAGCAGCGTTAGACTAGCGGTCTCCTACAATGAGCAGTTCTTC
TRBV5-1	TRBJ2-3	.	.	CASGGTGTDTQYF	TGCGCCAGCGGAGGCACGGGCACAGATACGCAGTATTTT
TRBV18	TRBJ2-2	.	.	CASSPTETGELFF	TGTGCCAGCTCACCCACCGAGACCGGGGAGCTGTTTTTT
TRBV27	TRBJ2-3	.	TRBD2	CASSRELAGGWADTQYF	TGTGCCAGCAGCCGAGAACTAGCGGGAGGATGGGCAGATACGCAGTATTTT
TRBV4-1	TRBJ2-5	.	TRBD2	CASSQGTRETQYF	TGCGCCAGCAGCCAAGGGACTAGGGAGACCCAGTACTTC
TRBV7-9	TRBJ1-1	.	.	CASSPTRENTEAFF	TGTGCCAGCAGCCCCACCCGGGAGAACACTGAAGCTTTCTTT
TRBV29-1	TRBJ2-1	.	TRBD2	CSVLGLAGVNEQFF	TGCAGCGTTTTGGGGCTAGCGGGGGTCAATGAGCAGTTCTTC
TRBV10-3	TRBJ2-7	.	.	CAISAHPEQPIYEQYF	TGTGCCATCAGTGCCCATCCGGAACAGCCCATCTACGAGCAGTACTTC
TRBV6-5	TRBJ2-3	.	.	CASSYPRAGDTQYF	TGTGCCAGCAGTTACCCACGGGCGGGCGATACGCAGTATTTT
TRBV4-2	TRBJ1-3	.	.	CASSQEPGQITAGNTIYF	TGTGCCAGCAGCCAAGAGCCGGGACAAATCACAGCTGGAAACACCATATATTTT
TRBV30	TRBJ1-5	.	TRBD1	CAWGHPQGINQPQHF	TGTGCCTGGGGTCATCCACAGGGGATTAATCAGCCCCAGCATTTT
TRBV9	TRBJ2-7	.	.	CASSPSSTDYGQYF	TGTGCCAGCAGCCCTTCCTCGACTGACTACGGGCAGTACTTC